Below are 23 T cell receptor beta chains sequenced from a single sample in a study of CD8+ T cells in alopecia areata. Extraction of RNA preceded its reverse transcription into cDNA, which served as the sequencing template. The table came from immunoSEQ multiplex PCR; TCRdb's copy has only in-frame clones and leaves some out. The sample has approximately 300,000 clones, none seen only once. CD4, CD8alpha, NKG2D, NKG2ACE and other markers were used to sort pooled cutaneous lymph node cells. Material: CD4+ T cells sorted from a lymph node. These receptors were obtained from a C3H/HeJ mouse with alopecia areata. Mouse strain MHC haplotype: H2-k.

A word on this clone: Genes and germline come from the mouse. The DNA ends 4 residues before the CDR3 does, and the rest of the CDR3 is filled in from the germline J gene. V and J are TRBV5 and TRBJ2-5; D perhaps matches TRBD1 (6 bases). This CDR3 is built from 15 residues. Germline CDR1 reads LGHNA; CDR2 reads YNLKQL (reference sequence). CDR3 DNA (partial): TGTGCCAGCAGCCAAGATAAGAACAGGGTGGAC. Encoded protein: CASSQDKNRVD. The full CDR3 protein reads CASSQDKNRVDTQYF.

This clone was found a few times. Germline and genes here are mouse. With the read ending 4 residues before the CDR3 end, the germline J gene is used to fill in that end. Other DNA sequences in this sample translate to the same CDR3. V is TRBV5 and J is TRBJ2-3; 7 nucleotides align to TRBD2. Trimming at V came to 0 bases and at J to 0 bases, leaving 3 bases not matched to a gene. The CDR3 covers 16 residues. Germline values: CDR1 LGHNA, CDR2 YNLKQL (reference sequence). The CDR3 region is CASSQDRLGSAETLYF. The CDR3 DNA, read in part, is TGTGCCAGCAGCCAAGATAGACTGGGCAGTGCAGAA.

Points on this clone: Each gene name is a mouse one. The read terminates 4 residues before the CDR3 end, so the remaining end is supplied by the germline J gene. The sample carries other DNA sequences with the same CDR3. The rearrangement links TRBV5 to TRBJ2-5, with 9 bases lining up with TRBD2. This CDR3 has 14 residues. Germline V gives CDR1 LGHNA, CDR2 YNLKQL (reference sequence). The DNA read from the CDR3 is TGTGCCAGCAGCCCCACTGGGGGGCGGGAC. Translating it yields CASSPTGGRD. The complete CDR3 sequence is CASSPTGGRDTQYF.

A note on this clone: The genes and germline here are from mouse. With the read ending 4 residues before the CDR3 end, the germline J gene is used to fill in that end. The V call is TRBV13-3, the J call TRBJ2-7, with TRBD1 matching 9 bases. CDR1 is NNHDY, CDR2 SYVADS, per germline. The CDR3 is made up of 13 amino acids. V trimming: 3 bases; J trimming: 3 bases; junction bases outside the gene matches: 1. CDR3 region: CASSGDRDYEQYF. The covered CDR3 bases are TGTGCCAGCAGTGGGGACAGGGACTAT.

This clone was found a few times. Mouse gene names and germline throughout. Partial CDR3 DNA: TGTGCCAGCAGCCAAGAAGGACAACCCCAAGAC. Translated: CASSQEGQPQD. The full CDR3 protein reads CASSQEGQPQDTQYF. The V gene is TRBV5, the J gene TRBJ2-5; a weak D match, TRBD1 (5 bases). The read is 4 residues too short to cover the CDR3 end, so that end is filled in from the germline J gene. The V gene's germline CDR1 is LGHNA and CDR2 YNLKQL (reference sequence). The V gene lost 0 bases and the J gene lost 2 bases, with 9 bases spanning the gap. The CDR3 is 15 residues long.

Notes on this clone: Gene names and germline match the mouse. From the germline J gene comes the end of the CDR3, since the read stops 4 residues before it. The chain carries TRBV5 and TRBJ1-2; tentatively, D is TRBD1 (6 bases). Germline V lookup: CDR1 LGHNA, CDR2 YNLKQL (reference sequence). Trimming took off 2 bases at V and 2 bases at J, with 6 bases between the two ends. The CDR3 contains 13 residues. CDR3 residues: CASSQQGNSDYTF. CDR3 DNA (partial): TGTGCCAGCAGCCAACAGGGGAACTCC.

This clone was picked up a small number of times. Germline and genes here are mouse. The read falls 4 residues short of the CDR3 end, and the missing part is taken from the germline J gene. The rearrangement links TRBV5 to TRBJ2-5; 9 bases match TRBD2. CDR1 and CDR2 from the germline V gene are LGHNA and YNLKQL (reference sequence). The CDR3 has 15 amino acids. CDR3 sequence reads: CASSPHWGDEDTQYF. The sequenced part of the CDR3 DNA is TGTGCCAGCAGCCCCCACTGGGGGGATGAAGAC.

A note on this clone: The gene symbols are mouse symbols. The DNA ends 4 residues before the CDR3 does, and the rest of the CDR3 is filled in from the germline J gene. The chain couples TRBV19 to TRBJ2-1; 9 positions agree with TRBD2. V was clipped by 4 bases and J by 6 bases; unmatched bases: 8. The CDR3 is made up of 15 amino acids. Germline CDR1 reads FNHDT; CDR2 reads SITEND (reference sequence). Partial CDR3 DNA: TGTGCCAGCAGTTCTCAACTGGGGGGATTTGCT. Protein sequence: CASSSQLGGFA. The whole CDR3 reads CASSSQLGGFAEQFF.

A word on this clone: Gene names are the mouse ones. The read terminates 4 residues ahead of where the CDR3 ends, so the germline J gene completes it. The rearrangement uses TRBV19 and TRBJ1-2, with 7 nucleotides matching TRBD1. Trimming at V came to 4 bases and at J to 0 bases, leaving 3 bases not matched to a gene. The germline V gene encodes CDR1 FNHDT and CDR2 SITEND (reference sequence). There are 14 residues in the CDR3. The CDR3 bases that were read are TGTGCCAGCAGTCTGGACAGGACAAACTCC. Protein product: CASSLDRTNS. In full, the CDR3 is CASSLDRTNSDYTF.

Worth noting for this clone: Gene names are the mouse ones. The observed sequence ends 4 residues before the CDR3 terminus, with the missing tail filled in from the germline J gene. J is TRBJ2-2 and V is TRBV31, with TRBD2 matching over 7 bases. The CDR3 has 16 residues. The J segment lost 0 bases and the V segment lost 1 base, leaving 5 bases of the junction unmatched. Germline CDR1 and CDR2: GKSSPN and SITVG. Partial CDR3 DNA: TGTGCCTGGAGTCGATTCTGGGGGTCAAACACCGGG. It yields the protein CAWSRFWGSNTG. The full CDR3 protein reads CAWSRFWGSNTGQLYF.

This clone was seen a few times. The gene names here belong to mouse. The read ends 4 residues before the CDR3 terminus; that terminus is restored from the germline J gene. The chain is built from TRBV13-3 and TRBJ1-1; 10 nucleotides align to TRBD1. Germline CDR1 reads NNHDY; CDR2 reads SYVADS. Trimming took 5 bases from V and 3 from J; bases not matched to a gene: 4. CDR3 length: 14 residues. CDR3 DNA (partial): TGTGCCAGCAGGGACAGGGGGATGGACACA. This gives the protein CASRDRGMDT. The CDR3 as a whole reads CASRDRGMDTEVFF.

Regarding this clone: The genes and germline here are from mouse. The read ends 4 residues shy of where the CDR3 ends; the end is completed using the germline J gene. Other DNA sequences in this sample translate to the same CDR3. The chain joins TRBV1 to TRBJ2-3, with 12 bases that match TRBD1. The junction had 1 base not matched to a gene; V was cut back by 6 bases and J by 0 bases. The CDR3 runs 15 residues. The germline gives CDR1 NSQYPW, CDR2 LRSPGD (reference sequence). This CDR3 reads CTCRGTGGSAETLYF. The covered CDR3 bases are TGCACCTGCAGGGGGACAGGGGGCAGTGCAGAA.

To note about this clone: Mouse names are used for the genes. Coverage ceases 4 residues before the CDR3 finishes, and the germline J gene fills in the end. J is TRBJ2-7 and V is TRBV13-3, with 13 bases identical to TRBD2. After removal of 0 bases from V and 3 bases from J, the junction contained 3 bases not matched to a gene. The CDR3 runs to 16 residues. The germline V gene has CDR1 NNHDY and CDR2 SYVADS. The sequenced CDR3 bases are TGTGCCAGCAGTGATGCCGGACTGGGGGGGCGCTAT. This translates into CASSDAGLGGRY. The entire CDR3 protein is CASSDAGLGGRYEQYF.

The table lists this clone with a few counts. Mouse gene names apply. The sequenced fragment ends 4 residues before the CDR3 boundary, so the rest is inferred from the germline J gene. This sequence joins TRBV13-1 and TRBJ1-2; D is possibly TRBD1 (5 bases). The CDR3 extends over 14 amino acids. CDR1 is NSHNY, CDR2 SYGAGN, per germline. The CDR3 region is CASSEVDWGGDYTF. Partial CDR3 DNA: TGTGCCAGCAGTGAAGTGGACTGGGGGGGC.

Note on this clone: Gene and germline names: mouse. The CDR3 end is not reached by the read, which stops 4 residues before it; the germline J gene fills it in. This rearrangement joins TRBV1 to TRBJ1-1, with 10 nucleotides matching TRBD1. The germline gives CDR1 NSQYPW, CDR2 LRSPGD (reference sequence). This CDR3 is built from 16 residues. Unmatched junction bases numbered 5, after V lost 1 base and J lost 3 bases. This CDR3 is CTCSAVTGGADTEVFF. Partial CDR3 DNA: TGCACCTGCAGTGCAGTGACAGGGGGCGCAGACACA.

This clone was counted only a few times. These gene names are mouse names. With the read ending 4 residues before the CDR3 end, the germline J gene is used to fill in that end. This chain links TRBV19 with TRBJ2-2, with 8 bases identical to TRBD1. Per germline, CDR1 FNHDT and CDR2 SITEND (reference sequence). The CDR3 has 16 residues. The junction had 7 bases not matched to a gene; V was cut back by 2 bases and J by 4 bases. The DNA read from the CDR3 is TGTGCCAGCAGTATCCCAGGGGGCTACACCACCGGG. It yields the protein CASSIPGGYTTG. The CDR3 reads in full as CASSIPGGYTTGQLYF.

This clone was counted a few times. The listed genes are named as in mouse. The read comes to an end 4 residues before the CDR3 does, leaving the germline J gene to fill in the end. J is TRBJ1-2 and V is TRBV5; a possible D gene is TRBD1 (6 bases). The CDR3 consists of 14 residues. The V and J ends lost 7 bases and 2 bases respectively, with 14 bases between them. Germline CDR1 and CDR2: LGHNA and YNLKQL (reference sequence). The CDR3 loop is CASKGGRGNSDYTF. The CDR3 DNA, read in part, is TGTGCCAGCAAGGGGGGGAGAGGGAACTCC.

As concerns this clone: Gene names are mouse gene names. The DNA ends 4 residues before the CDR3 does, and the rest of the CDR3 is filled in from the germline J gene. The chain recombines TRBV13-2 with TRBJ2-1; TRBD1 agrees at 7 bases. Germline CDR1 reads NNHNN; CDR2 reads SYGAGS (reference sequence). J was trimmed by 3 bases and V by 1 base; bases with no gene match: 4. This CDR3 has 15 residues. The sequenced CDR3 bases are TGTGCCAGCGGTGATTCGCCAGGGGGCTATGCT. This encodes CASGDSPGGYA. In full, the CDR3 is CASGDSPGGYAEQFF.

Regarding this clone: Possible read error: a much larger clone is one base away. Any gene name here is a mouse gene name. Sequencing ends 3 residues short of the CDR3 end; the germline J gene provides the rest. The chain links TRBV29 to TRBJ1-6; D remains ambiguous. TRBJ1-6 is an ORF for which the function is uncertain. This CDR3 comprises 13 residues. The V gene lost 6 bases and the J gene lost 3 bases, with 6 bases spanning the gap. The germline gives CDR1 MSHET, CDR2 SYDVDS. Incomplete CDR3 DNA: TGTGCTAGCAGAGACAACTATAATTCGCCC. This encodes CASRDNYNSP. The whole CDR3 is CASRDNYNSPLYF.

A remark on this clone: Mouse names are used for the genes. The sequence runs out 4 residues before the end of the CDR3; the remainder is reconstructed from the germline J gene. The chain joins TRBV13-3 to TRBJ2-7, with 10 bases identical to TRBD2. Germline V gene lookup returns CDR1 NNHDY and CDR2 SYVADS. The CDR3 is made up of 15 amino acids. The CDR3 is CASSDASGLGYEQYF. The sequenced CDR3 bases are TGTGCCAGCAGTGATGCCTCGGGACTGGGGTAT.

This clone has just a few counts. Mouse gene names apply. Read data end 4 residues before the CDR3 end; the end is taken from the germline J gene. The J gene is TRBJ1-2, the V gene TRBV13-3, with 11 bases lining up with TRBD1. Germline CDR1 reads NNHDY; CDR2 reads SYVADS. This CDR3 is 13 amino acids long. V lost 6 bases, J lost 3 bases, and 1 base stayed unmatched. The CDR3 DNA, read in part, is TGTGCCAGCAAGGACAGGGGGCACTCC. It translates to CASKDRGHS. The CDR3 in full is CASKDRGHSDYTF.

As regards this clone: Gene names denote mouse genes. The sequenced fragment ends 4 residues before the CDR3 boundary, so the rest is inferred from the germline J gene. The gene calls are TRBV13-1 and TRBJ2-5, with 9 bases fitting TRBD2. This CDR3 comprises 15 residues. V gave up 5 bases and J gave up 0 bases; unmatched junction bases: 4. CDR1 is NSHNY, CDR2 SYGAGN, per germline. Here the CDR3 reads CASSGTGSNQDTQYF. The sequenced CDR3 bases are TGTGCCAGCAGCGGGACTGGGAGTAACCAAGAC.

Concerning this clone: The junction and the germline gene differ at one end; a read error may be behind it. Mouse names are used for the genes. The observed sequence ends 4 residues before the CDR3 terminus, with the missing tail filled in from the germline J gene. V is TRBV17 and J is TRBJ2-1; 12 bases line up with TRBD2. The CDR3 spans 16 residues. The germline V gene has CDR1 MNHDT and CDR2 YYDKIL. Partial CDR3 DNA: TGTGCTGGCAGAAGACTGGGGGGGCTGGGCTATGCT. Its translation is CAGRRLGGLGYA. In full, the CDR3 is CAGRRLGGLGYAEQFF.